These T cell receptor beta chains were read from a single sample in a study of tumor and adjacent non-tumor tissue in lung cancer. TCRdb independently ran MiXCR on the multiplex PCR reads; one entry per CDR3 protein. The data hold approximately 71,000 distinct CDR3 sequences, with about 61% observed a single time. Sample: lung tumor tissue. The receptors were gathered from a man in his fifties or sixties with non-small cell lung cancer. The CDR3 runs from the conserved cysteine through the conserved F or W. The order of the fields is V gene, J gene, clone size, D gene, CDR3 protein, CDR3 DNA. The D gene is left open where the match is weak. For some rows the clone size is stated as once, few or many, or as a class when expanded; others skip it.

TRBV6-2/TRBV6-3,TRBJ1-2,many,-,CASSSLLGYTF,TGTGCCAGCAGTAGTCTCCTTGGCTACACCTTC
TRBV16,TRBJ2-7,many,-,CASSQSGYEQYF,TGTGCCAGCAGCCAATCAGGTTACGAGCAGTACTTC
TRBV16,TRBJ2-7,-,-,CASSLNGDHEQYF,TGTGCCAGCAGCCTCAATGGCGACCACGAGCAGTACTTC
TRBV20-1,TRBJ1-2,few,-,CSASKVSHYGYTF,TGCAGTGCTAGTAAGGTCTCTCACTATGGCTACACCTTC
TRBV5-4,TRBJ2-7,-,-,CASSLRGGRATYEQYF,TGTGCCAGCAGCTTGCGTGGCGGCAGGGCCACCTACGAGCAGTACTTC
TRBV11-2,TRBJ2-1,-,TRBD2,CTSSTGTSGGAQEQFF,TGTACCAGTAGCACCGGAACTAGCGGGGGGGCCCAGGAGCAGTTCTTC
TRBV11-2,TRBJ1-4,-,TRBD1,CASSLAQGAKEKLFF,TGTGCCAGCAGCCTTGCTCAGGGGGCTAAAGAAAAACTGTTTTTT
TRBV12-3/TRBV12-4,TRBJ1-5,many,TRBD1,CASSPGQGSQPQHF,TGTGCCAGCAGCCCAGGACAGGGGAGTCAGCCCCAGCATTTT
TRBV6-1,TRBJ2-7,many,-,CASSLRGPREQYF,TGTGCCAGCAGTTTACGGGGGCCCCGCGAGCAGTACTTC
TRBV11-3,TRBJ2-1,-,-,CASSSAGASYNEQFF,TGTGCCAGCAGTTCGGCGGGGGCCTCCTACAATGAGCAGTTCTTC
TRBV7-6,TRBJ2-2,few,-,CASSLVGVRPNTGELFF,TGTGCCAGCAGCTTAGTGGGGGTCAGGCCGAACACCGGGGAGCTGTTTTTT
TRBV19,TRBJ1-3,-,-,CASRATGRGSGNTIYF,TGTGCCAGTAGGGCCACGGGACGGGGCTCAGGAAACACCATATATTTT
TRBV19,TRBJ2-3,-,TRBD2,CASSPPRGRTSIDTQYF,TGTGCCAGTAGTCCCCCCCGCGGGAGGACTAGCATAGATACGCAGTACTTT
TRBV13,TRBJ2-3,many,-,CASSLGPPPTQYF,TGTGCCAGCAGCTTAGGCCCCCCCCCAACGCAGTATTTT
TRBV11-2,TRBJ1-1,-,-,CASSLGPSGRGNTEAFF,TGTGCCAGCAGCTTAGGTCCGAGCGGGAGGGGGAACACTGAAGCTTTCTTT
TRBV5-1,TRBJ1-3,many,-,CASSPSPGGNTIYF,TGCGCCAGCAGCCCTTCTCCGGGAGGAAACACCATATATTTT
TRBV6-1,TRBJ1-5,-,-,CASSEDWAGINQHQLF,TGTGCCAGCAGTGAAGACTGGGCAGGCATCAATCAGCACCAGCTTTTT
TRBV28,TRBJ2-3,once,-,CASSLGLFTDTQYF,TGTGCCAGCAGTCTCGGGCTATTCACAGATACGCAGTATTTT
TRBV29-1,TRBJ2-3,many,-,CSVEVGPVTDTQYF,TGCAGCGTTGAAGTGGGCCCCGTCACAGATACGCAGTATTTT
TRBV29-1,TRBJ2-5,many,-,CSVPQRTTRETQYF,TGCAGCGTCCCTCAGCGGACAACGAGGGAGACCCAGTACTTC
TRBV6-5,TRBJ2-6,-,-,CASSYSGAVRSTPSGANVLTF,TGTGCCAGCAGTTACTCTGGGGCTGTCAGGTCCACTCCCTCTGGGGCCAACGTCCTGACTTTC
TRBV5-6,TRBJ1-4,many,-,CASSTGEKLFF,TGTGCCAGCAGCACCGGTGAAAAACTGTTTTTT
TRBV24-1,TRBJ2-3,-,-,CAVGSLNTDTQYF,TGTGCCGTAGGAAGTCTCAACACAGATACGCAGTATTTT
TRBV5-1,TRBJ2-4,-,TRBD1,CASSLDDRVNIQYF,TGCGCCAGCAGCTTGGACGACAGGGTCAACATTCAGTACTTC
TRBV12-3/TRBV12-4,TRBJ1-2,-,-,CASSPGADYGYTF,TGTGCCAGCAGTCCGGGGGCGGATTATGGCTACACCTTC
TRBV11-2,TRBJ1-6,-,-,CASSFSGRNCNPPLHF,TGTGCCAGCAGCTTCTCGGGACGCAACTGTAATCCACCCCTCCACTTT
TRBV4-2,TRBJ2-3,-,-,CASTQLREWTDTQYF,TGTGCCAGCACCCAACTCCGGGAGTGGACAGATACGCAGTATTTT
TRBV11-2,TRBJ2-3,many,-,CASSLDGGWGASTDTQYF,TGTGCCAGCAGCTTAGATGGAGGTTGGGGGGCTAGCACAGATACGCAGTATTTT
TRBV5-1,TRBJ2-1,few,-,CASSLGPGPPGRTYNEQFF,TGCGCCAGCAGCTTGGGACCGGGGCCCCCGGGACGAACCTACAATGAGCAGTTCTTC
TRBV20-1,TRBJ2-7,few,-,CSAGVPRLEQYF,TGCAGTGCTGGGGTTCCCCGACTAGAGCAGTACTTC
TRBV7-2,TRBJ2-1,-,TRBD2,CAISSQGLAGGSYNEQFF,TGTGCCATCAGCTCACAAGGACTAGCGGGAGGATCCTACAATGAGCAGTTCTTC
TRBV6-6,TRBJ2-7,-,-,CASCPGHTYEQYF,TGTGCCAGCTGCCCGGGGCATACCTACGAGCAGTATTTC
TRBV5-1,TRBJ2-7,many,TRBD1,CASSRDSNYEQYF,TGCGCCAGCAGCCGGGACAGCAACTACGAGCAGTACTTC
TRBV6-6,TRBJ2-7,-,-,CASNQQGPEGYEQYF,TGTGCGAGCAACCAACAGGGTCCAGAGGGTTACGAGCAGTACTTC
TRBV29-1,TRBJ1-2,many,TRBD1,CSAKTGQGASGYTF,TGCAGCGCCAAAACGGGACAGGGGGCGAGTGGCTACACCTTC
TRBV5-1,TRBJ1-2,many,-,CASSLGGTGTNYGYTF,TGCGCCAGCAGCTTGGGAGGGACCGGTACTAACTATGGCTACACCTTC
TRBV28,TRBJ1-2,-,-,CASNRTPNYGYTF,TGTGCCAGCAATCGGACCCCTAACTATGGCTACACCTTC
TRBV11-3,TRBJ2-3,once,TRBD2,CARSAETSGTDTQYF,TGTGCCAGGAGCGCCGAGACTAGCGGAACAGATACGCAGTATTTT
TRBV20-1,TRBJ1-2,-,-,CSGRDEGVGPNYGYTF,TGCAGTGGTAGAGATGAAGGGGTAGGACCCAACTATGGTTACACCTTC
TRBV7-9,TRBJ1-1,-,TRBD1,CASSRGQGGVRTEAFF,TGTGCCAGCAGCCGTGGACAGGGCGGAGTAAGGACTGAAGCTTTCTTT
TRBV10-3,TRBJ2-1,many,TRBD1,CAISEGDSLFF,TGTGCCATCAGTGAGGGGGACAGCCTGTTCTTC
TRBV6-6,TRBJ1-6,once,-,CAISCDVTSSYNSPLHF,TGTGCCATCAGTTGCGATGTGACGAGCTCCTATAATTCACCCCTCCACTTT
TRBV6-2/TRBV6-3,TRBJ2-7,-,TRBD1,CASGQGAEQYF,TGTGCCAGCGGGCAGGGGGCCGAGCAGTACTTC
TRBV18,TRBJ2-1,-,TRBD1,CASSSGTGGNEQFF,TGTGCCAGCTCATCGGGGACAGGGGGCAATGAGCAGTTCTTC
TRBV6-2/TRBV6-3,TRBJ2-2,-,TRBD2,CASRAGGDTWEQFF,TGTGCCAGCAGAGCGGGAGGCGACACCTGGGAGCAGTTTTTT
TRBV13,TRBJ1-1,-,-,CASCLESAPTEAFF,TGTGCCAGCTGCCTAGAGTCGGCGCCCACTGAAGCTTTCTTT
TRBV5-1,TRBJ2-7,-,-,CASSLGGDPYEQYF,TGCGCCAGCAGCTTGGGCGGGGACCCATACGAGCAGTACTTC
TRBV4-2,TRBJ1-6,-,TRBD1,CTRSQLGQGNSPLHF,TGTACCAGGAGCCAATTGGGACAGGGTAATTCACCCCTCCACTTT
TRBV6-2/TRBV6-3,TRBJ2-1,-,-,CASRGGPGNQQFF,TGTGCTAGCAGAGGGGGGCCCGGCAATCAGCAGTTCTTC
TRBV28,TRBJ1-2,many,TRBD1,CASSEGTGYGYTF,TGTGCCAGCAGTGAGGGGACAGGGTATGGCTACACCTTC
TRBV4-1,TRBJ1-3,-,-,CTRSLADPPGNTIYF,TGTACCAGGAGCCTCGCGGATCCCCCTGGAAACACCATATATTTT
TRBV28,TRBJ2-3,-,TRBD2,CASRSGGAKDTQYF,TGTGCCAGCAGAAGCGGGGGGGCGAAAGATACGCAGTATTTT